This TCR beta chain was recovered during a study of cytomegalovirus exposure and HLA in healthy donors. Here immunoSEQ multiplex PCR was the method, and the copy in TCRdb shows in-frame clones only, minus some. The sample records around 150,000 clones, approximately 91% being singletons. The CDR3 runs to 13 residues. Trimming stripped 0 bases from V and 8 bases from J, with 8 bases between. Germline CDR1 and CDR2: PRHDT and FYEKMQ (reference sequence). The chain uses TRBV13 and TRBJ2-1, with D possibly TRBD2 on 6 matching bases. Sequences were obtained from PBMCs. The receptor was derived from a woman under 30 in good health and CMV-seropositive. In nucleotides, the CDR3 is TGTGCCAGCAGCTTAGGTGGCGGGGATGAGCAGTTCTTC. Translated: CASSLGGGDEQFF.